The rows below give T cell receptor beta chains drawn from one sample of a study of T cell responses to AZD1222 COVID-19 vaccine. Profiling relied on immunoSEQ multiplex PCR, and the TCRdb table lists in-frame clones only, not all of them. The table records about 39,000 clones, less than 95% of them present only once. The source was peripheral blood, collected 28 days after the second AZD1222 dose. The receptor set was obtained from an adult who received the AZD1222 COVID-19 vaccine. Each CDR3 is given with its conserved first and last residue. Each record gives: clone size, V gene, J gene, D gene, CDR3 length, CDR3 protein, CDR3 DNA. D genes are given only for firm matches. Clone size is stated in some rows and not others, as once, few, many or a class when expanded.

clone_size: NA; v_call: TRBV5-3; j_call: TRBJ2-2; d_call: NA; cdr3_length: 16; cdr3_aa: CARSLVGGPRTGELFF; cdr3_nt: TGTGCCAGAAGCTTGGTTGGGGGGCCTCGCACCGGGGAGCTGTTTTTT
clone_size: NA; v_call: TRBV6-5; j_call: TRBJ2-2; d_call: NA; cdr3_length: 15; cdr3_aa: CASSSLSGTTGELFF; cdr3_nt: TGTGCCAGCAGCTCCCTGTCGGGTACCACCGGGGAGCTGTTTTTT
clone_size: NA; v_call: TRBV12-3/TRBV12-4; j_call: TRBJ1-1; d_call: NA; cdr3_length: 11; cdr3_aa: CASSLRREAFF; cdr3_nt: TGTGCCAGCAGCCTGAGAAGGGAAGCTTTCTTT
clone_size: NA; v_call: TRBV3-1/TRBV3-2; j_call: TRBJ2-7; d_call: NA; cdr3_length: 13; cdr3_aa: CASTLWGSYEQYF; cdr3_nt: TGTGCCAGCACCCTGTGGGGTTCCTACGAGCAGTACTTC
clone_size: NA; v_call: TRBV11-3; j_call: TRBJ2-1; d_call: TRBD2; cdr3_length: 15; cdr3_aa: CASSPGASGGNEQFF; cdr3_nt: TGTGCCAGCAGCCCTGGGGCTAGCGGAGGCAATGAGCAGTTCTTC
clone_size: NA; v_call: TRBV4-1; j_call: TRBJ1-6; d_call: NA; cdr3_length: 13; cdr3_aa: CASSPAPFSPLHF; cdr3_nt: TGCGCCAGCAGCCCAGCCCCTTTTTCACCCCTCCACTTT
clone_size: once; v_call: TRBV6-2/TRBV6-3; j_call: TRBJ2-7; d_call: TRBD1; cdr3_length: 13; cdr3_aa: CASSRTGGGEQYF; cdr3_nt: TGTGCCAGCAGCCGGACAGGGGGTGGCGAGCAGTACTTC
clone_size: NA; v_call: TRBV5-8; j_call: TRBJ1-1; d_call: TRBD1; cdr3_length: 17; cdr3_aa: CASSTRQGAYRNTEAFF; cdr3_nt: TGTGCCAGCAGCACGAGACAGGGGGCCTACAGGAACACTGAAGCTTTCTTT
clone_size: NA; v_call: TRBV3-1/TRBV3-2; j_call: TRBJ2-3; d_call: TRBD2; cdr3_length: 16; cdr3_aa: CASRPTPSGSTDTQYF; cdr3_nt: TGTGCCAGCAGACCCACTCCTAGCGGAAGCACAGATACGCAGTATTTT
clone_size: NA; v_call: TRBV6-5; j_call: TRBJ1-4; d_call: NA; cdr3_length: 14; cdr3_aa: CASSYSGTEEKLFF; cdr3_nt: TGTGCCAGCAGTTACTCGGGAACTGAGGAAAAACTGTTTTTT
clone_size: NA; v_call: TRBV6-5; j_call: TRBJ1-2; d_call: NA; cdr3_length: 13; cdr3_aa: CASSPGEYGGYTF; cdr3_nt: TGTGCCAGCAGTCCCGGGGAGTATGGGGGCTACACCTTC
clone_size: NA; v_call: TRBV20-1; j_call: TRBJ2-2; d_call: NA; cdr3_length: 12; cdr3_aa: CSASQGFGELFF; cdr3_nt: TGCAGTGCTAGTCAAGGCTTCGGGGAGCTGTTTTTT
clone_size: NA; v_call: TRBV7-2; j_call: TRBJ2-3; d_call: NA; cdr3_length: 16; cdr3_aa: CASSFSGVASTDTQYF; cdr3_nt: TGTGCCAGCAGCTTTTCCGGGGTCGCTAGCACAGATACGCAGTATTTT
clone_size: NA; v_call: TRBV19; j_call: TRBJ1-5; d_call: TRBD1; cdr3_length: 14; cdr3_aa: CASSVTGGNQPQHF; cdr3_nt: TGTGCCAGTAGTGTGACAGGGGGCAATCAGCCCCAGCATTTT
clone_size: NA; v_call: TRBV5-5; j_call: TRBJ2-5; d_call: TRBD2; cdr3_length: 16; cdr3_aa: CASSSTPGTRIETQYF; cdr3_nt: TGTGCCAGCAGCTCGACCCCCGGGACTAGGATTGAGACCCAGTACTTC
clone_size: NA; v_call: TRBV6-2/TRBV6-3; j_call: TRBJ1-5; d_call: NA; cdr3_length: 14; cdr3_aa: CASSTPFPDQPQHF; cdr3_nt: TGTGCCAGCAGTACCCCCTTCCCGGATCAGCCCCAGCATTTT
clone_size: NA; v_call: TRBV10-2; j_call: TRBJ1-6; d_call: TRBD1; cdr3_length: 14; cdr3_aa: CASAPTGTNSPLHF; cdr3_nt: TGCGCCAGCGCGCCGACAGGGACTAATTCACCCCTCCACTTT
clone_size: once; v_call: TRBV7-8; j_call: TRBJ2-7; d_call: NA; cdr3_length: 12; cdr3_aa: CASSRYRYEQYF; cdr3_nt: TGTGCCAGCAGCAGATACCGATACGAGCAGTACTTC
clone_size: NA; v_call: TRBV15; j_call: TRBJ1-6; d_call: TRBD1; cdr3_length: 16; cdr3_aa: CATSRGTGSNNSPLHF; cdr3_nt: TGTGCCACCAGCAGAGGGACAGGTAGTAATAATTCACCCCTCCACTTT
clone_size: NA; v_call: TRBV7-6; j_call: TRBJ2-2; d_call: NA; cdr3_length: 13; cdr3_aa: CASSLGPTGELFF; cdr3_nt: TGTGCCAGCAGCTTAGGTCCCACCGGGGAGCTGTTTTTT
clone_size: NA; v_call: TRBV12-2; j_call: TRBJ2-7; d_call: NA; cdr3_length: 17; cdr3_aa: CASRLAGWQYLSYEQYF; cdr3_nt: TGTGCAAGTCGCTTAGCAGGTTGGCAGTACCTCTCCTACGAGCAGTACTTC
clone_size: NA; v_call: TRBV19; j_call: TRBJ1-5; d_call: NA; cdr3_length: 15; cdr3_aa: CASSIDTPMWRPQHF; cdr3_nt: TGTGCCAGTAGTATAGATACTCCGATGTGGCGGCCCCAGCATTTT
clone_size: few; v_call: TRBV5-1; j_call: TRBJ2-3; d_call: NA; cdr3_length: 16; cdr3_aa: CASSGPGLPSTDTQYF; cdr3_nt: TGCGCCAGCAGCGGGCCGGGACTCCCTAGCACAGATACGCAGTATTTT
clone_size: NA; v_call: TRBV6-5; j_call: TRBJ1-2; d_call: NA; cdr3_length: 11; cdr3_aa: CASNTGVGYTF; cdr3_nt: TGTGCCAGCAACACGGGGGTTGGCTACACCTTC
clone_size: NA; v_call: TRBV13; j_call: TRBJ1-1; d_call: NA; cdr3_length: 16; cdr3_aa: CASSPAGVGGNTEAFF; cdr3_nt: TGTGCCAGCAGCCCCGCAGGGGTAGGTGGGAACACTGAAGCTTTCTTT
clone_size: once; v_call: TRBV24-1; j_call: TRBJ2-1; d_call: NA; cdr3_length: 13; cdr3_aa: CATSDRLYNEQFF; cdr3_nt: TGTGCCACCAGTGATCGATTATACAATGAGCAGTTCTTC
clone_size: NA; v_call: TRBV7-2; j_call: TRBJ1-2; d_call: NA; cdr3_length: 13; cdr3_aa: CASSLEAGDGYTF; cdr3_nt: TGTGCCAGCAGCTTAGAGGCAGGGGATGGCTACACCTTC
clone_size: NA; v_call: TRBV5-6; j_call: TRBJ1-1; d_call: TRBD1; cdr3_length: 16; cdr3_aa: CASSFGGKGAYTEAFF; cdr3_nt: TGTGCCAGCAGCTTTGGGGGTAAGGGGGCGTACACTGAAGCTTTCTTT
clone_size: NA; v_call: TRBV5-6; j_call: TRBJ2-2; d_call: NA; cdr3_length: 12; cdr3_aa: CASSMPTGELFF; cdr3_nt: TGTGCCAGCAGCATGCCAACCGGGGAGCTGTTTTTT
clone_size: NA; v_call: TRBV6-2/TRBV6-3; j_call: TRBJ1-1; d_call: TRBD1; cdr3_length: 15; cdr3_aa: CASSNRQGMNTEAFF; cdr3_nt: TGTGCCAGCAGTAACCGACAGGGCATGAACACTGAAGCTTTCTTT
clone_size: few; v_call: TRBV10-2; j_call: TRBJ2-1; d_call: TRBD2; cdr3_length: 15; cdr3_aa: CASSEGPAGGNEQFF; cdr3_nt: TGCGCCAGCAGTGAGGGGCCAGCGGGAGGGAATGAGCAGTTCTTC
clone_size: NA; v_call: TRBV19; j_call: TRBJ1-5; d_call: NA; cdr3_length: 13; cdr3_aa: CASSIQGSQPQHF; cdr3_nt: TGTGCCAGTAGTATACAGGGAAGTCAGCCCCAGCATTTT
clone_size: NA; v_call: TRBV7-2; j_call: TRBJ1-1; d_call: NA; cdr3_length: 16; cdr3_aa: CASSLLSGLTNTEAFF; cdr3_nt: TGTGCCAGCAGCTTATTGTCCGGACTGACGAACACTGAAGCTTTCTTT
clone_size: NA; v_call: TRBV6-5; j_call: TRBJ1-2; d_call: NA; cdr3_length: 16; cdr3_aa: CASSYSRFDGPYGYTF; cdr3_nt: TGTGCCAGCAGTTACTCGCGTTTTGACGGCCCTTATGGCTACACCTTC
clone_size: few; v_call: TRBV7-2; j_call: TRBJ2-7; d_call: NA; cdr3_length: 13; cdr3_aa: CASSLEGPYEQYF; cdr3_nt: TGTGCCAGCAGCTTGGAAGGACCCTACGAGCAGTACTTC
clone_size: NA; v_call: TRBV11-2; j_call: TRBJ1-2; d_call: NA; cdr3_length: 13; cdr3_aa: CASSPDRPYGYTF; cdr3_nt: TGTGCCAGCAGCCCAGACAGACCCTATGGCTACACCTTC
clone_size: NA; v_call: TRBV9; j_call: TRBJ1-3; d_call: NA; cdr3_length: 15; cdr3_aa: CASSEGTLGGNTIYF; cdr3_nt: TGTGCCAGCAGCGAGGGGACCTTGGGGGGAAACACCATATATTTT
clone_size: NA; v_call: TRBV29-1; j_call: TRBJ2-5; d_call: TRBD2; cdr3_length: 16; cdr3_aa: CSVPGRASGVGETQYF; cdr3_nt: TGCAGCGTTCCCGGGAGGGCTAGCGGGGTTGGGGAGACCCAGTACTTC
clone_size: once; v_call: TRBV21-1; j_call: TRBJ2-7; d_call: NA; cdr3_length: 13; cdr3_aa: CASSKGTLLRQYF; cdr3_nt: TGTGCCAGCAGCAAAGGGACACTCCTTCGGCAGTACTTC
clone_size: NA; v_call: TRBV6-5; j_call: TRBJ1-5; d_call: NA; cdr3_length: 12; cdr3_aa: CASSNANQPQHF; cdr3_nt: TGTGCCAGCAGCAATGCCAATCAGCCCCAGCATTTT
clone_size: NA; v_call: TRBV7-2; j_call: TRBJ1-6; d_call: NA; cdr3_length: 15; cdr3_aa: CASSFASSYNSPLHF; cdr3_nt: TGTGCCAGCAGCTTCGCTAGCTCCTATAATTCACCCCTCCACTTT
clone_size: NA; v_call: TRBV6-5; j_call: TRBJ2-1; d_call: NA; cdr3_length: 10; cdr3_aa: CAIGTNEQFF; cdr3_nt: TGTGCCATCGGCACTAATGAGCAGTTCTTC
clone_size: once; v_call: TRBV6-4; j_call: TRBJ2-5; d_call: TRBD2; cdr3_length: 18; cdr3_aa: CASSGGRGWSPYQETQYF; cdr3_nt: TGTGCCAGCAGTGGGGGGAGGGGTTGGTCCCCGTACCAAGAGACCCAGTACTTC
clone_size: NA; v_call: TRBV15; j_call: TRBJ2-5; d_call: TRBD2; cdr3_length: 15; cdr3_aa: CATSRVAGAQETQYF; cdr3_nt: TGTGCCACCAGCAGAGTAGCGGGGGCCCAAGAGACCCAGTACTTC
clone_size: NA; v_call: TRBV29-1; j_call: TRBJ2-7; d_call: TRBD1; cdr3_length: 12; cdr3_aa: CSVETGGYEQYF; cdr3_nt: TGCAGCGTTGAAACAGGGGGCTACGAGCAGTACTTC
clone_size: NA; v_call: TRBV6-5; j_call: TRBJ1-2; d_call: TRBD1; cdr3_length: 13; cdr3_aa: CASRGTANYGYTF; cdr3_nt: TGTGCCAGCAGGGGGACAGCTAACTATGGCTACACCTTC
clone_size: few; v_call: TRBV6-2/TRBV6-3; j_call: TRBJ1-6; d_call: NA; cdr3_length: 14; cdr3_aa: CASSSRIYNSPLHF; cdr3_nt: TGTGCCAGCAGTTCGAGAATCTATAATTCACCCCTCCACTTT
clone_size: NA; v_call: TRBV5-4; j_call: TRBJ1-2; d_call: NA; cdr3_length: 15; cdr3_aa: CASSSTAAVGYGYTF; cdr3_nt: TGTGCCAGCAGCTCGACAGCGGCCGTGGGGTATGGCTACACCTTC
clone_size: NA; v_call: TRBV9; j_call: TRBJ2-5; d_call: TRBD1; cdr3_length: 14; cdr3_aa: CASSLARGQETQYF; cdr3_nt: TGTGCCAGCAGCCTAGCCAGGGGGCAGGAGACCCAGTACTTC
clone_size: NA; v_call: TRBV7-2; j_call: TRBJ1-4; d_call: TRBD1; cdr3_length: 16; cdr3_aa: CASSSDHQGANEKLFF; cdr3_nt: TGTGCCAGCAGCTCAGACCACCAGGGGGCTAATGAAAAACTGTTTTTT
clone_size: NA; v_call: TRBV21-1; j_call: TRBJ2-5; d_call: NA; cdr3_length: 14; cdr3_aa: CASSKGEGAETQYF; cdr3_nt: TGTGCCAGCAGCAAAGGTGAGGGGGCGGAGACCCAGTACTTC
clone_size: once; v_call: TRBV6-1; j_call: TRBJ1-1; d_call: NA; cdr3_length: 15; cdr3_aa: CASSERWGGSTEAFF; cdr3_nt: TGTGCCAGCAGTGAACGGTGGGGGGGTAGCACTGAAGCTTTCTTT
clone_size: once; v_call: TRBV30; j_call: TRBJ2-1; d_call: NA; cdr3_length: 16; cdr3_aa: CAWSVLDLNHYNEQFF; cdr3_nt: TGTGCCTGGAGTGTTCTGGATTTGAACCATTACAATGAGCAGTTCTTC
clone_size: NA; v_call: TRBV4-1; j_call: TRBJ1-1; d_call: TRBD1; cdr3_length: 16; cdr3_aa: CASSQGQGALNTEAFF; cdr3_nt: TGCGCCAGCAGCCAAGGACAGGGGGCGTTGAACACTGAAGCTTTCTTT
clone_size: once; v_call: TRBV4-2; j_call: TRBJ1-3; d_call: NA; cdr3_length: 15; cdr3_aa: CASSLASGSGNTIYF; cdr3_nt: TGTGCCAGCAGCCTAGCCTCGGGCTCTGGAAACACCATATATTTT